The source of this T cell receptor (beta chain) is a study of regulatory T cells in long-lasting Graves disease (dated by TCRdb to the early 2020s). Context from the whole study: Persistent Graves' disease was defined as persistently positive TSH receptor autoantibodies together with antithyroid drug treatment for over 5 years. On average, persistent Graves' disease patients in the clinical cohort had been on antithyroid drugs for approximately ten years. A total of 33 samples underwent TCR sequencing: around 13 from persistent and roughly 20 from newly diagnosed Graves' disease patients. The study was registered as a clinical trial and conducted in China. Patients with persistent Graves' disease were compared with patients with newly diagnosed Graves' disease using TCR sequencing and RNA sequencing of peripheral blood. Summary of the overall study and its limitations: Persistent disease showed preferential use of TRBV28, TRBJ1-2 and TRBJ2-5, whereas newly diagnosed disease favored TRBV20-1 and TRBJ2-1. Only peripheral blood was studied, because thyroid tissue, the primary lesion, was inaccessible. Sequencing and analysis were restricted to the TCR beta chain. Patients with persistent disease shared more public clonotypes (approximately 2,500) than newly diagnosed patients did (about 970). The authors noted that the small sample size was a limitation that may lower accuracy. Lower TCR Shannon entropy and fewer highly expanded clones were observed in persistent Graves' disease patients than in newly diagnosed patients, which suggested clonal expansion.

CDR1 MNHEY and CDR2 SMNVEV are derived from the germline V gene (reference sequence). Trimming accounts for 5 bases at V and 5 bases at J, while the number of junction bases matched to no gene is 4. From cysteine to phenylalanine, the CDR3 is 15 amino acids long. Of the read, only the CDR3 DNA is kept; its 45 bases are in frame from base 1. To prepare the library, multiplex PCR was applied. Sequencing instrument: Illumina HiSeq 4000. TCR beta libraries were built with iRepertoire HTBI primers and Arm-PCR amplification of CDR3 regions. PCR products were gel purified before sequencing. The original methods were these. A total of roughly 58 TRBV and 14 TRBJ segments were identified across samples and were used for gene usage analysis of CDR3 amino acid clonotypes. Filtered high-quality paired reads were merged into contigs using COPE and FqMerger. BLAST was used to align contigs to IMGT TRBV, TRBD and TRBJ reference genes, and CDR3 was defined according to IMGT. Any clonotype with a frequency above 0.1% was counted as a highly expanded clone. Shannon entropy was used to measure repertoire diversity, and the Gini coefficient was used to measure V-J evenness. A clonotype was considered public if more than one individual shared it. Starting from the raw public reads, TCRdb applied fastp trimming at Q25, assembled clones with MiXCR and retained in-frame beta chains. Rows are unified per CDR3 protein, each entry keeping the most common DNA and genes. TCRdb, rather than the study authors, made the V and J calls. For this sample there are about 340,000 distinct CDR3 sequences; roughly a fifth appear just once. The top ten constitute roughly 27% of the sample.

Interpreted using the paper, the time point label stands for: persistent/refractory GD, antithyroid drugs over 5 years with positive TRAb. For both TCR sequencing and RNA sequencing, RNA was extracted from PBMCs using TRIzol. The diagnosis of Graves' disease was made according to American Thyroid Association guidelines. Recruitment of patients was carried out at an endocrinology department in Xi'an, China. From each patient, around 9 milliliters of peripheral blood was collected into an EDTA anticoagulant tube. Ficoll Paque Plus density gradient separation was used to isolate PBMCs, and no further T cell sorting was done. An Agilent 2100 Bioanalyzer and agarose gel were used to check RNA quality, and a NanoDrop 2000 was used to measure RNA concentration. Points on this clonotype: Its antigen is still unknown. Given a much more abundant clone one base away, this may be a read error.

This material consisted of peripheral blood mononuclear cells (PBMCs), taken when the disease was refractory, from a patient treated with antithyroid drugs. The rearranged segments are TRBV27 and TRBJ1-6, with 9 middle bases fitting TRBD1. The TCR sequence derives from a female donor with Graves disease. The bases read TGTGCCAGCAGTCATGGACAGGGGCATAATTCACCCCTCCACTTT. This codes for CASSHGQGHNSPLHF.